The clone carrying this T cell receptor (beta chain) was seen only a few times. As yet, its antigen is unknown. The data belong to a study of blood T cells in healthy people across ages. The study, taken as a whole, reports: Roughly linearly, TCR beta diversity per million T cells fell as age increased.

Alongside a J-beta primer mix, a sample-barcoded 5' primer served in a second PCR lasting about 7 to 11 cycles. MiXCR was run by TCRdb on the 5' RACE reads, yielding one entry per CDR3 protein. The sample yields roughly 800,000 distinct CDR3 sequences, around a quarter seen once. Looked up from germline, CDR1 is KGHSH and CDR2 is LQKENI. The CDR3 contains 14 residues. J was trimmed by 5 bases and V by 6 bases; bases with no gene match: 5. These records were also assigned to another study, of T cells of mothers and their children. That report notes: The second PCR used the M1S primer, and this primer added sample barcodes and 2-4 random nucleotides.

The rearrangement links TRBV18 to TRBJ2-7; 12 positions agree with TRBD2. The clonotype was recovered from a boy younger than 18 in good health. The sample taken for sequencing was blood. Here the CDR3 reads CASSASGGANEQYF. The CDR3 coding sequence is TGTGCCAGCTCGGCTAGCGGGGGGGCCAACGAGCAGTACTTC.